This TCR beta chain is drawn from a study of blood T cell repertoires in COVID-19. As for the study in general: Acute and convalescent COVID-19 samples came from the United States, Italy and Spain. PBMCs, B-cell-depleted T cells, or T cells were the source of the cDNA or gDNA that made up the material.

Original data processing: Cell counts per sample came from amplifying reference gene primers. Produced via immunoSEQ multiplex PCR; TCRdb's table is partial and in-frame only. V and J calls plus clone size are reproduced from that table; the DNA served to infer D and trimming. The sample contains roughly 250,000 clones, roughly 90% of which appear only once. The V gene end was trimmed by 5 bases and the J gene end by 6 bases; junction bases not matched to a gene: 8. The CDR3 extends over 14 amino acids. Germline values: CDR1 MNHNY, CDR2 SVGAGI (reference sequence). This clone appeared once. The chain joins TRBV6-6 to TRBJ1-1; 8 nucleotides match TRBD1. Source material: peripheral blood. This receptor was taken from a man in his fifties or sixties who had recovered from COVID-19. CDR3 sequence (DNA): TGTGCCAGCAGTCCCAATGGACAGGGCTCTGAAGCTTTCTTT. Translated: CASSPNGQGSEAFF.